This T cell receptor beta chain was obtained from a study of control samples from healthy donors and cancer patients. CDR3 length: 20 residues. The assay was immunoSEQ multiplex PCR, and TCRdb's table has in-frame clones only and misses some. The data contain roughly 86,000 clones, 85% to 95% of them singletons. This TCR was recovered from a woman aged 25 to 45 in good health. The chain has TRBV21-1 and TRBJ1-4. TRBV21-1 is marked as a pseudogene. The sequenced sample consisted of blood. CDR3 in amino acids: CASSKVGRSRGLATNEKLFF. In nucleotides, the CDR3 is TGTGCCAGCAGCAAAGTGGGCCGATCACGCGGACTCGCAACTAATGAAAAACTGTTTTTT.